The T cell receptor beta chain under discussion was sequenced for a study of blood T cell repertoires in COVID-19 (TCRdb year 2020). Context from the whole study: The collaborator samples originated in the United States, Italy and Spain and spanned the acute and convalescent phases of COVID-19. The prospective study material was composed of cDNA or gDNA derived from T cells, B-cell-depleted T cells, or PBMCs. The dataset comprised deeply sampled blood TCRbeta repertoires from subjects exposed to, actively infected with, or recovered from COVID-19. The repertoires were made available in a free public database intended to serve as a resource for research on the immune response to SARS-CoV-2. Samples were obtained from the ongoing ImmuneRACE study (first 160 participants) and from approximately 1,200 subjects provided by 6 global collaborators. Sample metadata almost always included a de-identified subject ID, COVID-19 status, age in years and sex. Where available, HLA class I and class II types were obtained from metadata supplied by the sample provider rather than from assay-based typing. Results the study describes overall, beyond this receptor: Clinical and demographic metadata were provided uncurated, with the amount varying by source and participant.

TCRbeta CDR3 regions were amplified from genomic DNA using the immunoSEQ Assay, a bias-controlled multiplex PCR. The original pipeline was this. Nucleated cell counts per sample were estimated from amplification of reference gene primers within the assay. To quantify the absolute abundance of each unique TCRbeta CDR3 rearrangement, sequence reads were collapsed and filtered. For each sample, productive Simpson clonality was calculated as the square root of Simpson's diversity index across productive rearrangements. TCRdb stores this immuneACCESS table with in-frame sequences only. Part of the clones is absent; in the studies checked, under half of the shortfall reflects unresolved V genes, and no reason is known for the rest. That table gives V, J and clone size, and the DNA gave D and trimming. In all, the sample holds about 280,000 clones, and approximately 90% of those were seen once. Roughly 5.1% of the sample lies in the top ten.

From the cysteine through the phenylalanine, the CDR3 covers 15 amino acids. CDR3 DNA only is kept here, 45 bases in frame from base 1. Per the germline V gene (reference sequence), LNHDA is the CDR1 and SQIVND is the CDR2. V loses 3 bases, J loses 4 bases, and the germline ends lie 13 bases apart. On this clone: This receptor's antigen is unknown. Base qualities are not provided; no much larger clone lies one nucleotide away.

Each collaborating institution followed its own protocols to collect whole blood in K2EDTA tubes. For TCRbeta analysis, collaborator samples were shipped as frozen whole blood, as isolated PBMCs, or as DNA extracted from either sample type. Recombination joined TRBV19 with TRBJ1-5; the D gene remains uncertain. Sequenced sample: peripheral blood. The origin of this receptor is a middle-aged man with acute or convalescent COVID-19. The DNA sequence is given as TGTGCCAGTAGTATCAACCAAATACGGAATCAGCCCCAGCATTTT. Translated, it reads CASSINQIRNQPQHF.